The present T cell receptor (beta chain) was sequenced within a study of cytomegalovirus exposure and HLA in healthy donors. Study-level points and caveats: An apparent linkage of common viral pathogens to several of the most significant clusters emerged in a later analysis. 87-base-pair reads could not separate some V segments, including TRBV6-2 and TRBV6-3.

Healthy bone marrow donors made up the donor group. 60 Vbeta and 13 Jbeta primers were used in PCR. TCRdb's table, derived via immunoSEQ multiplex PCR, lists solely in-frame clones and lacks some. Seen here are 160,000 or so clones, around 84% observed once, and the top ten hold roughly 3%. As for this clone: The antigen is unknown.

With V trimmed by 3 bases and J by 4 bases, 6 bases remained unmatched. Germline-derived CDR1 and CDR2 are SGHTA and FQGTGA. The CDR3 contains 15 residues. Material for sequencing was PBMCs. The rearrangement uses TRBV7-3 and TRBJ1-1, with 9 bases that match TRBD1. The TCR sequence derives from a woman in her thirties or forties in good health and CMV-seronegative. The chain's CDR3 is CASSLTGGGSTEAFF. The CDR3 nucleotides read TGTGCCAGCAGCTTGACAGGGGGGGGAAGCACTGAAGCTTTCTTT.